These 31 T cell receptor beta chains share one sample of origin, sequenced in a study of beta chain features in type 1 diabetes. Investigators reverse transcribed all isolated RNA, so they sequenced expressed TCRB transcripts. The table came from immunoSEQ multiplex PCR; TCRdb's copy has only in-frame clones and leaves some out. The sample holds hundreds of thousands of clones; 15% to 17% are singletons and the top ten take more than 0.08%. Sequencing was performed on naive CD4+ T cells from blood. These receptors were obtained from a man aged 18 to 29 in good health.

The V call is TRBV5-1, the J call TRBJ2-5; D remains unclear. The CDR3 has 13 amino acids. CDR1 is SGHRS and CDR2 is YFSETQ in the germline V gene. The germline V and J ends were trimmed by 2 bases and 5 bases, with 10 bases remaining between them. CDR3 DNA sequence: TGCGCCAGCAGCTTTCCAGGTGGGGAGACCCAGTACTTC. This encodes CASSFPGGETQYF.

The chain recombines TRBV7-3 with TRBJ2-2, with TRBD2 matching over 8 bases. CDR1 and CDR2 (germline): SGHTA, FQGTGA. This CDR3 region has 15 residues. V lost 3 bases to trimming and J lost 4 bases; unmatched junction nucleotides: 4. The DNA of the CDR3 is TGTGCCAGCAGCTTCCGTCTAGCGGGCACCGGGGAGCTGTTTTTT. Its protein product is CASSFRLAGTGELFF.

The rearrangement joins TRBV7-9 to TRBJ1-1, with D maybe TRBD1 (6 bases). The ends were cut back, 3 bases at V and 2 bases at J, with 13 bases in the middle. The germline gives CDR1 SEHNR, CDR2 FQNEAQ (reference sequence). This CDR3 contains 15 residues. CDR3: CASSLQGRGNTEAFF. Written as DNA, the CDR3 is TGTGCCAGCAGCTTGCAGGGGCGAGGAAACACTGAAGCTTTCTTT.

This clone was seen more than once but under ten times. The chain has TRBV9 and TRBJ2-7, with a possible D match to TRBD1 (6 bases). The CDR3 runs to 16 residues. CDR1 is SGDLS, CDR2 YYNGEE, per germline. V was pared by 2 bases and J by 0 bases, with 15 bases between. CDR3 protein: CASSVDPGHSSYEQYF. CDR3 coding DNA: TGTGCCAGCAGCGTGGACCCGGGACACAGCTCCTACGAGCAGTACTTC.

This chain's CDR3 is CASSLTTSNQPQHF. The CDR3 DNA reads TGTGCCAGCAGTTTGACCACTAGCAATCAGCCCCAGCATTTT. The chain is built from TRBV28 and TRBJ1-5; no clear D. The V gene's germline CDR1 is MDHEN and CDR2 SYDVKM. The CDR3 is 14 residues long. V was pared by 3 bases and J by 0 bases, with 6 bases between. Together with reference TRBV28 and TRBJ1-5, the CDR3 gives the full variable domain: DVKVTQSSRYLVKRTGEKVFLECVQDMDHENMFWYRQDPGLGLRLIYFSYDVKMKEKGDIPEGYSVSREKKERFSLILESASTNQTSMYLCASSLTTSNQPQHFGDGTRLSIL.

This clone was detected only a few times. The chain uses TRBV27 and TRBJ2-7; TRBD2 matches 10 bases. The CDR3 has 16 amino acids. Per the germline V gene, CDR1 is MNHEY and CDR2 is SMNVEV (reference sequence). V trimming: 3 bases; J trimming: 5 bases; junction bases outside the gene matches: 10. CDR3 loop: CASSFSFASGRNEQYF. CDR3 DNA sequence: TGTGCCAGCAGTTTTTCGTTTGCTAGCGGGAGAAACGAGCAGTACTTC.

This clone was observed a handful of times. The V and J genes are TRBV28 and TRBJ2-3; D call uncertain. Germline CDR1 is MDHEN and CDR2 is SYDVKM. Deletions cut 8 bases from V and 5 bases from J, with 8 bases between. The CDR3 covers 11 residues. CDR3 DNA: TGTGCCAGCCTGTTATTAGATACGCAGTATTTT. It yields the protein CASLLLDTQYF.

The chain is built from TRBV27 and TRBJ1-4, with D possibly being TRBD1 (5 bases). V lost 7 bases, J lost 5 bases, and 17 bases lay in between. The germline V gene encodes CDR1 MNHEY and CDR2 SMNVEV (reference sequence). This CDR3 region has 15 residues. The CDR3 coding sequence is TGTGCCAGCAAGAGGGGTGACAGACTGAATGAAAAACTGTTTTTT. Protein product: CASKRGDRLNEKLFF. Variable domain in full (rest from reference TRBV27 and TRBJ1-4): EAQVTQNPRYLITVTGKKLTVTCSQNMNHEYMSWYRQDPGLGLRQIYYSMNVEVTDKGDVPEGYKVSRKEKRNFPLILESPSPNQTSLYFCASKRGDRLNEKLFFGSGTQLSVL.

This clone was seen more than once but under ten times. The chain recombines TRBV7-2 with TRBJ2-7, with 10 positions matching TRBD1. Germline lookup yields CDR1 SGHTA and CDR2 FQGNSA. Trimming at V came to 1 base and at J to 0 bases, leaving 6 bases not matched to a gene. The length of the CDR3 is 17 residues. CDR3 in amino acids: CASSLVGQGVHSYEQYF. The CDR3 DNA reads as TGTGCCAGCAGCTTAGTTGGACAGGGGGTACACTCCTACGAGCAGTACTTC. The full variable domain, in which reference TRBV7-2 and TRBJ2-7 provide the parts outside the CDR3, is GAGVSQSPSNKVTEKGKDVELRCDPISGHTALYWYRQSLGQGLEFLIYFQGNSAPDKSGLPSDRFSAERTGGSVSTLTIQRTQQEDSAVYLCASSLVGQGVHSYEQYFGPGTRLTVT.

This clone was detected only a few times. The gene calls are TRBV19 and TRBJ2-3; TRBD2 agrees at 14 bases. This CDR3 region has 16 residues. Per germline, CDR1 LNHDA and CDR2 SQIVND (reference sequence). With 6 bases clipped from V and 2 bases from J, the junction kept 4 bases outside the gene matches. The CDR3, as DNA: TGTGCCAGTAGGATGACTAGCGGGGGGGCCACAGATACGCAGTATTTT. The encoded protein is CASRMTSGGATDTQYF.

The chain combines TRBV7-2 with TRBJ1-2; 12 bases fit TRBD1. J lost 8 bases, V lost 4 bases, and 2 bases had no gene match. This CDR3 is 13 amino acids long. Per germline, CDR1 SGHTA and CDR2 FQGNSA. Written as DNA, the CDR3 is TGTGCCAGCAGCTGGGACAGGGGGCGAGGCTACACCTTC. Protein product: CASSWDRGRGYTF.

This clone was recorded a few times. This chain links TRBV6-6 with TRBJ1-5; perhaps TRBD1 as D (6 bases). The germline V gene encodes CDR1 MNHNY and CDR2 SVGAGI (reference sequence). This CDR3 has 15 amino acids. Trimming pared 7 bases from V and 6 bases from J, leaving 19 bases between. The CDR3 bases are TGTGCCAGCAACCCAAAATTGGGGGCGGGTCAGCCCCAGCATTTT. The encoded protein is CASNPKLGAGQPQHF.

The V and J genes are TRBV28 and TRBJ1-2, with D unclear. Germline V lookup: CDR1 MDHEN, CDR2 SYDVKM. V was trimmed by 8 bases and J by 1 base, leaving 17 bases between them. The CDR3 has 15 amino acids. CDR3 in DNA: TGTGCCAGCTGCCTTTCGGACTTAGTTAACTATGGCTACACCTTC. It is translated as CASCLSDLVNYGYTF.

This rearrangement joins TRBV18 to TRBJ1-1; possible D gene TRBD1, 5 bases. V lost 4 bases, J lost 1 base, and 10 bases lay in between. CDR1 is KGHSH, CDR2 LQKENI, per germline. There are 14 residues in the CDR3. This chain's CDR3 is CASSLGTANTEAFF. The CDR3 nucleotides read TGTGCCAGCTCACTTGGGACGGCGAACACTGAAGCTTTCTTT. Looking up the rest from reference TRBV18 and TRBJ1-1 gives the full variable domain: NAGVMQNPRHLVRRRGQEARLRCSPMKGHSHVYWYRQLPEEGLKFMVYLQKENIIDESGMPKERFSAEFPKEGPSILRIQQVVRGDSAAYFCASSLGTANTEAFFGQGTRLTVV.

The rearrangement links TRBV27 to TRBJ2-7, with D perhaps matching TRBD1 or TRBD2 (5 bases each). The germline V gene encodes CDR1 MNHEY and CDR2 SMNVEV (reference sequence). The V end lost 4 bases, the J end lost 0 bases, and 13 bases lay between the germline ends. The CDR3 has 15 amino acids. The CDR3 sequence is CASSSPGRTSYEQYF. In DNA, the CDR3 is TGTGCCAGCAGTTCGCCGGGACGGACCTCCTACGAGCAGTACTTC.

The rearrangement links TRBV6-6 to TRBJ2-7; D unresolved. Trimming removed 0 bases from V and 3 bases from J, with 12 bases in between. The CDR3 covers 15 residues. Germline V gene sequence: CDR1 MNHNY, CDR2 SVGAGI (reference sequence). This chain's CDR3 is CASSYSGQADYEQYF. As DNA, the CDR3 is TGTGCCAGCAGTTACTCTGGGCAGGCGGACTACGAGCAGTACTTC.

The chain's CDR3 is CASSSRDSSSYEQYF. The CDR3 DNA follows: TGTGCCAGCAGCAGCCGGGACTCCAGCTCCTACGAGCAGTACTTC. The V call is TRBV27, the J call TRBJ2-7; a weak D match, TRBD2 (6 bases). Germline CDR1 is MNHEY and CDR2 is SMNVEV (reference sequence). There are 15 residues in the CDR3. Trimming shortened V by 6 bases and J by 0 bases, and 15 bases separated the two germline ends.

The gene calls are TRBV7-2 and TRBJ2-2; a possible D gene is TRBD1 (6 bases). The V and J ends lost 5 bases and 7 bases respectively, with 20 bases between them. This CDR3 is built from 16 residues. CDR1 is SGHTA, CDR2 FQGNSA, per germline. The CDR3 bases are TGTGCCAGCAGCCTCTCCGGGACACTTTACTTCGGGGAGCTGTTTTTT. This translates into CASSLSGTLYFGELFF.

The chain has TRBV4-3 and TRBJ1-5; D remains ambiguous. The germline V and J ends were trimmed by 3 bases and 5 bases, with 8 bases remaining between them. The CDR3 extends over 13 amino acids. Germline CDR1 is LGHNA and CDR2 is YSLEER. In DNA form, the CDR3 reads TGCGCCAGCAGCCAGGGTCGGTATCAGCCCCAGCATTTT. It encodes CASSQGRYQPQHF.

In nucleotides, the CDR3 is TGTGCCAGCAGCCCGGAAGGGCGGCCGACCTACGAGCAGTACTTC. Encoded protein: CASSPEGRPTYEQYF. J is TRBJ2-7 and V is TRBV5-6; D ambiguous. V was pared by 4 bases and J by 2 bases, with 16 bases between. The V gene's germline CDR1 is SGHDT and CDR2 YYEEEE. CDR3 length: 15 amino acids.

This clone has more than one count but fewer than ten. V and J are TRBV20-1 and TRBJ2-1, with 9 nucleotides matching TRBD2. The CDR3 is made up of 10 amino acids. The ends lost 3 bases at V and 16 bases at J; junction bases unmatched: 4. CDR1 and CDR2 from the germline V gene are DFQATT and SNEGSKA (reference sequence). The CDR3 spells CSASIAGDFF. The DNA for the CDR3 is TGCAGTGCTAGTATAGCGGGAGACTTCTTC.

This chain connects TRBV20-1 to TRBJ2-1; D uncertain. The V end was cut by 3 bases, the J end by 8 bases, with 8 bases between. The germline CDR1 and CDR2 sequences are DFQATT and SNEGSKA (reference sequence). This CDR3 comprises 11 residues. CDR3 loop: CSASSPHEQFF. CDR3 DNA: TGCAGTGCTAGTAGCCCCCATGAGCAGTTCTTC.

This clone has ten or more counts. Sequence at one end of the junction differs from germline and may be a read error. This chain connects TRBV7-3 to TRBJ2-7; D is undetermined. From germline, CDR1 is SGHTA and CDR2 FQGTGA. The CDR3 has 8 amino acids. This chain's CDR3 is CASSPWTF. CDR3 DNA sequence: TGTGCCAGCAGCCCGTGGACCTTC.

The V call is TRBV6-1, the J call TRBJ2-1; 16 positions match TRBD2. The CDR3 extends over 17 amino acids. Germline V gives CDR1 MNHNS, CDR2 SASEGT. J was trimmed by 11 bases and V by 0 bases; bases with no gene match: 7. The CDR3 region has the DNA TGTGCCAGCAGTGAAGCGCAGGGACTAGCGGGAGGGCATCAGCAGTTCTTC. Protein: CASSEAQGLAGGHQQFF.

The table lists this clone with a few counts. Here the CDR3 DNA reads TGTGCCAGCAGCCCGGCAAGAGCTAACTATGGCTACACCTTC. Translated, it gives CASSPARANYGYTF. This chain uses TRBV5-4 with TRBJ1-2; no reliable D call. This CDR3 region has 14 residues. Trimming left V 4 bases short and J 0 bases short, with 10 bases between. The V gene's germline CDR1 is SGHNT and CDR2 YYREEE (reference sequence).

The chain employs TRBV18 and TRBJ2-7; the match to TRBD1 covers 9 bases. CDR1 is KGHSH and CDR2 is LQKENI in the germline V gene. The CDR3 runs 13 residues. V trimming: 5 bases; J trimming: 5 bases; junction bases outside the gene matches: 4. The chain's CDR3 is CASSRDRDDEQYF. CDR3 bases: TGTGCCAGCTCAAGGGACAGGGACGACGAGCAGTACTTC.

This clone occurred a few times. This rearrangement joins TRBV19 to TRBJ2-1, with 7 bases identical to TRBD1. In germline, CDR1 is LNHDA, CDR2 SQIVND (reference sequence). V lost 8 bases, J lost 0 bases, and 4 bases stayed unmatched. This CDR3 spans 14 amino acids. CDR3 residues: CASSTGASYNEQFF. The CDR3 region has the DNA TGTGCCAGTTCTACAGGGGCCTCCTACAATGAGCAGTTCTTC.

J is TRBJ2-7 and V is TRBV28; TRBD2 matches 7 bases. V dropped 5 bases and J dropped 0; count of bases not matched to a gene: 7. The CDR3 length is 15 residues. Germline CDR1 reads MDHEN; CDR2 reads SYDVKM. The CDR3 DNA is TGTGCCAGCAGTGTAAGCGGGGTGAGCTCCTACGAGCAGTACTTC. The encoded protein is CASSVSGVSSYEQYF.

The CDR3 spells CSVEIGRIGEQYF. The CDR3 bases are TGCAGCGTTGAGATCGGCAGGATAGGCGAGCAGTACTTC. The rearrangement uses TRBV29-1 and TRBJ2-5, with D unclear. The better agreement between TRBJ2-7 and the DNA end casts doubt on the J call. The CDR3 is 13 amino acids. Germline CDR1 reads SQVTM; CDR2 reads ANQGSEA.

V is TRBV29-1 and J is TRBJ2-5; 7 bases fit TRBD1. The CDR3 is made up of 14 amino acids. V lost 8 bases to trimming and J lost 7 bases; unmatched junction nucleotides: 16. The germline gives CDR1 SQVTM, CDR2 ANQGSEA. The CDR3 DNA follows: TGCAGCTACGACAGGGATGGCCTCCGGGGGACCCAGTACTTC. The encoded protein is CSYDRDGLRGTQYF.

For this clone: The same CDR3 arises from other DNA sequences in this sample as well. CDR3 sequence reads: CASSEQGNTEAFF. CDR3 nucleotides: TGTGCCAGCAGCGAACAGGGTAACACTGAAGCTTTCTTT. The rearrangement joins TRBV2 to TRBJ1-1; D may be TRBD1 (6 bases). Germline V gene sequence: CDR1 SNHLY, CDR2 FYNNEI. The CDR3 extends over 13 amino acids. The germline V and J ends were trimmed by 6 bases and 2 bases, with 10 bases remaining between them. Looking up the rest from reference TRBV2 and TRBJ1-1 gives the full variable domain: EPEVTQTPSHQVTQMGQEVILRCVPISNHLYFYWYRQILGQKVEFLVSFYNNEISEKSEIFDDQFSVERPDGSNFTLKIRSTKLEDSAMYFCASSEQGNTEAFFGQGTRLTVV.